This T cell receptor beta chain was found in a study of beta chain features in type 1 diabetes. V was trimmed by 7 bases and J by 2 bases, leaving 13 bases between them. Germline-derived CDR1 and CDR2 are SGHRS and YFSETQ. The CDR3 contains 13 residues. Every bit of the isolated RNA underwent reverse transcription, so sequencing read expressed TCRB transcripts. Assay: immunoSEQ multiplex PCR; the TCRdb copy retains only in-frame clones and omits some. This sample has 130,000 or so clones; roughly 9.3% occur once, and the top ten carry 0.65%. The chain uses TRBV5-1 and TRBJ2-7, with D unresolved. Sample: central memory CD4+ T cells from blood. The clonotype originates from a woman aged 40-49 years in good health. The CDR3 DNA reads as TGCGCCAGCGGAAATAGCATTGCCTACGAGCAGTACTTC. It specifies CASGNSIAYEQYF.